The 20 T cell receptor beta chains listed next were all sequenced from one sample in a study of shared clonotypes between healthy human individuals. Sequenced by immunoSEQ multiplex PCR; TCRdb stores in-frame clones only, minus some. The sample has roughly 590,000 clones; roughly 95% are singletons. Naive CD8 cells lacked CD45RO, underwent positive selection for CCR7 and left out terminally differentiated effector memory CD45RA+ cells. The source material was naive CD8+ T cells sorted from blood. These receptors were collected from a woman aged 30 to 39 in good health.

The J gene is TRBJ2-7, the V gene TRBV29-1, with TRBD2 identical over 7 bases. The germline CDR1 and CDR2 sequences are SQVTM and ANQGSEA. J lost 3 bases, V lost 5 bases, and 4 bases had no gene match. The CDR3 is made up of 12 amino acids. The DNA for the CDR3 is TGCAGCGTTAGGGTAGCGGGCTACGAGCAGTACTTC. Encoded protein: CSVRVAGYEQYF.

The CDR3 sequence is CASRDGVHSNQPQHF. DNA of the CDR3: TGCGCCAGCCGGGACGGAGTACATAGCAATCAGCCCCAGCATTTT. The chain employs TRBV4-1 and TRBJ1-5, with D possibly matching TRBD1 (5 bases). Germline V gene lookup returns CDR1 MGHRA and CDR2 YSYEKL. The CDR3 totals 15 residues. V was shortened by 8 bases and J by 0 bases, with 14 bases between the two germline ends.

Remarks on this clone: The same CDR3 also results from other DNA sequences found in this sample. This chain uses TRBV27 with TRBJ2-7; D is unresolved. The V and J ends lost 6 bases and 0 bases respectively, with 9 bases between them. The CDR3 extends over 13 amino acids. Germline V gene lookup returns CDR1 MNHEY and CDR2 SMNVEV (reference sequence). The CDR3 here is CASSPGSSYEQYF. The CDR3 DNA is TGTGCCAGCAGCCCTGGCAGCTCCTACGAGCAGTACTTC.

The chain has TRBV28 and TRBJ1-2; D is possibly TRBD1 (5 bases). The CDR3 length is 17 residues. The ends were cut back, 3 bases at V and 6 bases at J, with 23 bases in the middle. In germline, CDR1 is MDHEN, CDR2 SYDVKM. CDR3 region: CASSFPPLGQPGDGYTF. The CDR3, as DNA: TGTGCCAGCAGTTTCCCCCCCTTGGGGCAGCCCGGGGATGGCTACACCTTC.

The J gene is TRBJ1-1, the V gene TRBV9; the D gene is possibly TRBD1 (5 bases). This CDR3 contains 12 residues. Deletions cut 4 bases from V and 4 bases from J, with 8 bases between. The V gene's germline CDR1 is SGDLS and CDR2 YYNGEE. The CDR3 sequence is CASSRGVTEAFF. The CDR3 region has the DNA TGTGCCAGCAGCAGAGGGGTCACTGAAGCTTTCTTT.

This clone was seen just once. CDR3: CASSQTPLQGGWVLGGNEQFF. The CDR3 nucleotides read TGTGCCAGCAGCCAAACTCCCCTTCAGGGGGGCTGGGTACTTGGTGGCAATGAGCAGTTCTTC. The chain combines TRBV14 with TRBJ2-1, with D perhaps TRBD1 (7 bases). The CDR3 runs to 21 residues. Trimming removed 2 bases at V and 6 bases at J, with 32 bases between. CDR1 is SGHDN and CDR2 is FVKESK in the germline V gene.

The CDR3 here is CAISPPTGEGEQYF. The CDR3 DNA sequence: TGTGCCATCAGTCCCCCGACAGGGGAGGGCGAGCAGTACTTC. This rearrangement joins TRBV10-3 to TRBJ2-7, with TRBD1 as a possible D gene (8 bases). Germline V gives CDR1 ENHRY, CDR2 SYGVKD. Trimming pared 5 bases from V and 6 bases from J, leaving 17 bases between. The CDR3 runs 14 residues.

The rearrangement uses TRBV11-2 and TRBJ2-5; possible D gene TRBD2, 6 bases. The J call may be in error: the DNA end matches TRBJ2-7 better. The CDR3 is 12 amino acids. Looked up from germline, CDR1 is SGHAT and CDR2 is FQNNGV. CDR3 sequence reads: CASIQWGDEQYF. Here the CDR3 DNA reads TGTGCCAGCATCCAATGGGGGGACGAGCAGTACTTC.

This clone has just a few counts. The rearrangement links TRBV7-9 to TRBJ1-1; D gene unclear. CDR1 SEHNR and CDR2 FQNEAQ come from the germline V gene (reference sequence). CDR3 length: 13 residues. V lost 7 bases to trimming and J lost 3 bases, with 12 bases between them. DNA for the CDR3: TGTGCCAGCACCCAACCACTTGACACTGAAGCTTTCTTT. Amino acids: CASTQPLDTEAFF. The full variable domain, completed using reference TRBV7-9 and TRBJ1-1, is DTGVSQNPRHKITKRGQNVTFRCDPISEHNRLYWYRQTLGQGPEFLTYFQNEAQLEKSRLLSDRFSAERPKGSFSTLEIQRTEQGDSAMYLCASTQPLDTEAFFGQGTRLTVV.

CDR3 nucleotide sequence: TGTGCCAGCAGCGCAGAAGAGGGACTAAACTACGAGCAGTACTTC. It translates to CASSAEEGLNYEQYF. J is TRBJ2-7 and V is TRBV9; 7 bases agree with TRBD2. The CDR3 has 15 amino acids. The V gene's germline CDR1 is SGDLS and CDR2 YYNGEE. Trimming at V came to 3 bases and at J to 3 bases, leaving 9 bases not matched to a gene.

The chain has TRBV10-1 and TRBJ2-1; D is unresolved. The CDR3 spans 14 residues. Trimming left V 1 base short and J 5 bases short, with 9 bases between. Germline V gene sequence: CDR1 WNHNN, CDR2 SYGVQD (reference sequence). The CDR3 coding sequence is TGCGCCAGCAGTGAGTTAGGCCAGCACAATGAGCAGTTCTTC. Translation: CASSELGQHNEQFF.

This chain joins TRBV5-4 and TRBJ2-2; D ambiguous. The CDR3 covers 14 residues. CDR1 is SGHNT and CDR2 is YYREEE in the germline V gene (reference sequence). Deletions cut 4 bases from V and 4 bases from J, with 11 bases between. The CDR3 region has the DNA TGTGCCAGCAGCGAAAACAAAGCCACCGGGGAGCTGTTTTTT. This gives the protein CASSENKATGELFF.

The chain carries TRBV19 and TRBJ2-7; 7 bases line up with TRBD2. Germline CDR1 and CDR2: LNHDA and SQIVND (reference sequence). There are 15 residues in the CDR3. Trimming at V came to 1 base and at J to 2 bases, leaving 5 bases not matched to a gene. The CDR3 nucleotides are TGTGCCAGTAGTATAGGTCCTAGCGGTGCCTACGAGCAGTACTTC. Amino acids: CASSIGPSGAYEQYF.

The rearrangement links TRBV6-4 to TRBJ2-1; TRBD2 matches 10 bases. Germline V gives CDR1 MRHNA, CDR2 SNTAGT. This CDR3 comprises 15 residues. V lost 3 bases and J lost 8; bases outside the gene matches: 7. CDR3 protein: CASSDELAGVYEQFF. CDR3 coding DNA: TGTGCCAGCAGTGATGAGCTAGCGGGAGTTTATGAGCAGTTCTTC.

Worth noting for this clone: The same CDR3 also results from other DNA sequences found in this sample. This chain uses TRBV28 with TRBJ2-7; the D is unclear. This CDR3 is 11 amino acids long. Germline CDR1 is MDHEN and CDR2 is SYDVKM. Deletions cut 2 bases from V and 7 bases from J, with 6 bases between. CDR3 sequence: CASSLGVEQYF. The CDR3 DNA reads TGTGCCAGCAGTTTAGGGGTTGAGCAGTACTTC.

The chain employs TRBV6-1 and TRBJ2-7; 7 nucleotides align to TRBD2. The V segment lost 8 bases and the J segment 3 bases; nucleotides outside the gene matches: 7. Germline CDR1 and CDR2: MNHNS and SASEGT. This CDR3 has 13 residues. CDR3 bases: TGTGCCAGCGGTCTAGCGGACAACTACGAGCAGTACTTC. As protein: CASGLADNYEQYF.

The chain has TRBV9 and TRBJ2-6, with 10 positions matching TRBD1. CDR3 length: 17 residues. Trimming took 4 bases from V and 4 from J; bases not matched to a gene: 8. From germline, CDR1 is SGDLS and CDR2 YYNGEE. CDR3 protein: CASSWDRGVSGANVLTF. The CDR3 nucleotides are TGTGCCAGCAGCTGGGACAGGGGTGTCTCAGGGGCCAACGTCCTGACTTTC.

The rearrangement joins TRBV19 to TRBJ1-6, with TRBD1 matching 7 bases. V shed 7 bases, J shed 6 bases, and the junction held 3 bases outside the gene matches. Germline V lookup: CDR1 LNHDA, CDR2 SQIVND (reference sequence). The CDR3 length is 13 residues. CDR3 DNA sequence: TGTGCCAGTACCGGGACAGCTAATTCACCCCTCCACTTT. This sequence encodes CASTGTANSPLHF.

This chain joins TRBV2 and TRBJ2-5, with 8 bases matching TRBD2. V trimming: 4 bases; J trimming: 5 bases; junction bases outside the gene matches: 9. The germline V gene has CDR1 SNHLY and CDR2 FYNNEI. The CDR3 contains 15 residues. The CDR3: CASSGKRELGETQYF. The CDR3 DNA is TGTGCCAGCAGTGGAAAGCGGGAGTTAGGCGAGACCCAGTACTTC.

This chain connects TRBV28 to TRBJ2-1; 12 positions agree with TRBD2. Germline CDR1 reads MDHEN; CDR2 reads SYDVKM. With V trimmed by 6 bases and J by 6 bases, 9 bases remained unmatched. The CDR3 is made up of 16 amino acids. This CDR3 is CASSSPTSGSSNEQFF. For the CDR3, the DNA is TGTGCCAGCAGCTCACCGACTAGCGGGAGTTCCAATGAGCAGTTCTTC.